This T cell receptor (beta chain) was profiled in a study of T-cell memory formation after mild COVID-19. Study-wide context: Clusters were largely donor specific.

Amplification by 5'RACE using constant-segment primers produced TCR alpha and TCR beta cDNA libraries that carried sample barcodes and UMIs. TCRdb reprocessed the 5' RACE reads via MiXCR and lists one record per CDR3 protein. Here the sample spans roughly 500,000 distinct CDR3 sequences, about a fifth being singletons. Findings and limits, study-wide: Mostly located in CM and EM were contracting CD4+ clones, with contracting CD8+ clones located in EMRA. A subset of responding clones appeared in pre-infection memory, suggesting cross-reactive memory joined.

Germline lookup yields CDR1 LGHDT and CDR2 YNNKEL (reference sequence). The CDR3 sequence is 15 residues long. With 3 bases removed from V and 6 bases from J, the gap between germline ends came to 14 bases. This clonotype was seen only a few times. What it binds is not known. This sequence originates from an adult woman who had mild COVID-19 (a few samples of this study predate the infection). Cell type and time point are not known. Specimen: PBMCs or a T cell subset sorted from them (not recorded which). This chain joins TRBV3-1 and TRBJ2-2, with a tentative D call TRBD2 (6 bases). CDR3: CASSQEGAGSGELFF. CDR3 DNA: TGTGCCAGCAGCCAGGAGGGAGCAGGATCCGGGGAGCTGTTTTTT.